This T cell receptor beta chain was retrieved from a study of Graves' ophthalmopathy and Graves' hyperthyroidism. This clonotype was seen only once. As the template, RNA transcripts were used to amplify TCR beta CDR3 regions. RT-PCR in the first round used HTBI primers; a second-round multiplex PCR followed. TCRdb recomputed calls from the multiplex PCR reads with MiXCR, one row per CDR3 protein. The sample includes around 1.1 million distinct CDR3 sequences, about 35% seen only once; the top ten take roughly 10%. This CDR3 has 15 amino acids. Per germline, CDR1 SGHDN and CDR2 FVKESK. The germline V and J ends were trimmed by 1 base and 4 bases, with 11 bases remaining between them.

Material: peripheral blood or thyroid tissue (not recorded which). The chain recombines TRBV14 with TRBJ1-3; possible D gene TRBD1, 6 bases. The origin of this receptor is an adult man with Graves' hyperthyroidism. CDR3 loop: CASSQGQAQGNTIYF. CDR3 DNA: TGTGCCAGCAGCCAAGGACAGGCCCAAGGAAACACCATATATTTT.